Described below is a single TCR beta chain sequence and its context. These data are taken from a study of blood T cell repertoires in COVID-19. Per the original methods: Reference gene primer amplification yielded estimated nucleated cell counts. Clones were sequenced by immunoSEQ multiplex PCR, and TCRdb holds only the in-frame ones, with some missing. V and J calls and clone size are as listed in that table; D and trimming were resolved from the DNA. This table holds about 220,000 clones, roughly 84% found once. Germline V lookup: CDR1 LGHDT, CDR2 YNNKEL (reference sequence). V lost 8 bases and J lost 0, with 14 bases in between. The CDR3 contains 15 residues.

V gene TRBV3-1 (or the pseudogene TRBV3-2) combines with J gene TRBJ2-1; D perhaps matches TRBD2 (6 bases). The sequence derives from a woman of 80 years or more with acute or convalescent COVID-19. Sequencing was performed on peripheral blood. The CDR3: CASSGTRSSYNEQFF. The CDR3 bases are TGTGCCAGCTCAGGGACTCGGAGCTCCTACAATGAGCAGTTCTTC.